This T cell receptor (beta chain) was identified during a study of long-term antiretroviral therapy in people with HIV. Whole-study context: About a decade before 2015, the earliest samples were taken when ART was typically delayed. General study findings and limits: The repertoire was dominated at all time points by clones expanded before ART.

At the survey level, the v3.0 immunoSEQ assay was run. Target depth was about 35,000-50,000 T-cell genomes per sample. TCRdb's copy holds only in-frame clones and misses some; the assay was immunoSEQ multiplex PCR. Of fewer than 30,000 clones listed, about 96% were seen once; the top ten hold 7% to 8.5%. Note on this clone: The antigen is unknown.

For each donor, at least one pre-ART and at least two post-ART PBMC samples were available. This CDR3 has 16 amino acids. Trimming took 0 bases from V and 6 from J; bases not matched to a gene: 3. Germline CDR1 and CDR2: LGHNA and YNFKEQ. The sequencing used unsorted PBMCs, collected 5.3 years after starting antiretroviral therapy. The receptor was isolated from a man aged 25-45 years with HIV. This chain links TRBV4-2 with TRBJ2-2; TRBD2 agrees at 11 bases. DNA for the CDR3: TGTGCCAGCAGCCAAGATCTACTAGCGGGAGCCGGGGAGCTGTTTTTT. Translation gives CASSQDLLAGAGELFF.